A single count supports the clone carrying this TCR beta chain. This record belongs to a study of control samples from healthy donors and cancer patients. Here immunoSEQ multiplex PCR was the method, and the copy in TCRdb shows in-frame clones only, minus some. The table has 26,000 or so clones, about nine tenths seen once. Between the trimmed V and J ends, which lost 2 bases and 5 bases, there was a span of 12 bases. The CDR3 spans 14 residues. From germline, CDR1 is KGHSH and CDR2 LQKENI. This clonotype was sampled from a man between 45 and 60 years old with lung cancer. Input material: PBMCs. The rearrangement uses TRBV18 and TRBJ2-5, with no clear D. For the CDR3, the DNA is TGTGCCAGCTCACCATCGATCCTTGTGGAGACCCAGTACTTC. Translation: CASSPSILVETQYF.